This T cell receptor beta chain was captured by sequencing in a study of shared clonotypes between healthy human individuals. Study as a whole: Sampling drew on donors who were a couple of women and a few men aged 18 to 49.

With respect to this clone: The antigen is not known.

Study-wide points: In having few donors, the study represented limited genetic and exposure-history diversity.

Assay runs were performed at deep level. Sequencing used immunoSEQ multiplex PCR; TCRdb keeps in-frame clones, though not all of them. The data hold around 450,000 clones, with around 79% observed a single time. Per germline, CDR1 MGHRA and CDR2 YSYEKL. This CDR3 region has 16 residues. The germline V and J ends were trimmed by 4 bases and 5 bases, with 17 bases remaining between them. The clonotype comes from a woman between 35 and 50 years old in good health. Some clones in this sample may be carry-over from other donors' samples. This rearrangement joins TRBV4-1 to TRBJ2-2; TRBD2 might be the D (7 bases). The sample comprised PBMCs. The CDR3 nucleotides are TGCGCCAGCAGCCGGGGGGGCGGGAGTGGTACCGGGGAGCTGTTTTTT. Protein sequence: CASSRGGGSGTGELFF.